This T cell receptor beta chain was recovered during a study of T cells in tuberculosis. The study's findings and limits: Some low-affinity tetramer-binding T cells may be absent from this sample.

Cells were sorted from thawed PBMC rested overnight and stained with GMM-loaded CD1B tetramer, viability dye and anti-CD3. CD1B tetramers were loaded with Rhodococcus equi-derived C32 glucose monomycolate. Produced via immunoSEQ multiplex PCR; TCRdb's table is partial and in-frame only. This repertoire shows about 59,000 clones, 81% found once; its top ten account for roughly 13%. This CDR3 is built from 15 residues. Looked up from germline, CDR1 is KGHSH and CDR2 is LQKENI. J lost 1 base, V lost 6 bases, and 7 bases had no gene match. The sequence derives from an adult woman with latent tuberculosis. The chain couples TRBV18 to TRBJ1-1; 8 nucleotides line up with TRBD1. Sequences were obtained from CD1b-GMM tetramer-negative cells sorted from PBMCs. In DNA form, the CDR3 reads TGTGCCAGCTCTCGCGACGGGACAGGGAACACTGAAGCTTTCTTT. Its protein is CASSRDGTGNTEAFF.